This is a list of T cell receptor beta chains from one sample in a study of OX40 agonist ivuxolimab in advanced cancers. Here immunoSEQ multiplex PCR was the method, and the copy in TCRdb shows in-frame clones only, minus some. The sample contains around 95,000 clones, about 88% of which appear only once. The sample here was CD4+ or CD8+ T cells sorted from blood, taken in a trial of the OX40 agonist ivuxolimab. The receptors shown here come from an adult with an advanced solid tumor such as melanoma, head and neck, liver or kidney cancer. Both conserved end residues are part of each CDR3. The order of the fields is D gene, J gene, V gene, clone size, CDR3 DNA, CDR3 protein. A D gene is named only where the DNA matches it firmly. The size of a clone is reported for some rows only, either as once, few or many, or as a class for expanded clones.

>-|TRBJ2-3|TRBV5-1|-
TGCGCCAGTTACTTAGCGGCTAGCACAGATACGCAGTATTTT
CASYLAASTDTQYF
>-|TRBJ1-1|TRBV5-1|-
TGCGCCAGCAGCGTCACTGTGGCGGGTGAAGCTTTCTTT
CASSVTVAGEAFF
>TRBD1|TRBJ2-7|TRBV30|-
TGTGCCTGGAAGACAGGGGTGTCCTACGAGCAGTACTTC
CAWKTGVSYEQYF
>-|TRBJ1-3|TRBV30|-
TGTGCCGGGAAACAGAGCAACTCTGGAAACACCATATATTTT
CAGKQSNSGNTIYF
>TRBD2|TRBJ2-1|TRBV6-6|once
TGTGCCAGCAGTTACGCGATAGCGGGGGCCAATGAGCAGTTCTTC
CASSYAIAGANEQFF
>-|TRBJ1-1|TRBV19|-
TGTGCCAGTAGACGGGGGGGAAAGAACACTGAAGCTTTCTTT
CASRRGGKNTEAFF
>-|TRBJ2-1|TRBV10-3|-
TGTGCCATCTGTCCCCAGGGGAGCTCCTACAATGAGCAGTTCTTC
CAICPQGSSYNEQFF
>TRBD1|TRBJ1-3|TRBV4-1|-
TGCGCCAGCAGCCAATGGCAGGGACAGGGGTTAAACACCATATATTTT
CASSQWQGQGLNTIYF
>TRBD1|TRBJ2-7|TRBV5-4|-
TGTGCCAGCAGCTCGAGGGACAGGGGGCTTTACGAGCAGTACTTC
CASSSRDRGLYEQYF
>-|TRBJ1-1|TRBV6-1|-
TGTGCCAGTTCCAGGGCGTTCGACACTGAAGCTTTCTTT
CASSRAFDTEAFF
>-|TRBJ2-2|TRBV28|-
TGTGCCAGCAAAAAAGCGGGACAGTCCACCGGGGAGCTGTTTTTT
CASKKAGQSTGELFF